The clone carrying this T cell receptor (beta chain) was found many times. No antigen is known for it. The data were taken from a study of T cells in Graves' hyperthyroidism and ophthalmopathy. Study background: Any treatment followed the collection of peripheral blood at initial diagnosis. Study observations and caveats: Stable hyperthyroidism was told apart from ophthalmopathy by a model built on 13 V-J features.

Germline CDR1 LNHNV, CDR2 YYDKDF (reference sequence). V lost 2 bases to trimming and J lost 7 bases, with 18 bases between them. CDR3 length equals 15 residues. Template material for amplifying TCR beta CDR3 regions consisted of RNA transcripts. HTBI primers were employed in a first-round RT-PCR of the TCR CDR3. MiXCR, run by TCRdb on the multiplex PCR reads, gives a single entry per CDR3 protein. The repertoire includes over 200,000 distinct CDR3 sequences, 14% to 15% of them detected once, and roughly 15% sits in the top ten. Drawn at first hyperthyroidism diagnosis, the blood sample preceded any ophthalmopathy symptoms.

Sequenced sample: blood. The chain carries TRBV15 and TRBJ2-7, with a weak D call TRBD1 (5 bases). The receptor comes from a middle-aged woman with Graves' hyperthyroidism that later progressed to Graves' ophthalmopathy. The CDR3 loop reads CATSRKQVSSWEQYF. The CDR3 nucleotides read TGTGCCACCAGCAGAAAACAGGTATCGAGTTGGGAGCAGTACTTC.